Below, 22 T cell receptor beta chains from the same sample are listed, as sequenced in a study of tissue T cells after allogeneic stem cell transplantation. Libraries were prepared by immunoSEQ multiplex PCR; TCRdb keeps only in-frame clonotypes and omits some of them. The repertoire holds about 8,300 clones, with roughly half as singletons. Time point here: mouse harvest day 7 after allogeneic transplant. Mouse grafts combined 10^7 T-cell-depleted bone marrow cells with 10^6 splenic CD5+ T cells. Sequencing was carried out using gut tissue. These receptors all stem from a female BALB/c mouse given C57BL/6 T cells with graft-versus-host disease after an allogeneic hematopoietic cell transplant.

This clone was seen a handful of times. Genes here carry mouse names. The CDR3 end falls 1 residue outside the read, so it is completed with the germline J gene. The J gene is TRBJ1-1, the V gene TRBV26, with 12 bases fitting TRBD1. Per the germline V gene, CDR1 is KGHPV and CDR2 is FQNQEV (reference sequence). Unmatched junction bases numbered 3, after V lost 6 bases and J lost 4 bases. The CDR3 runs 14 residues. CDR3 sequence: CASRGTGGGTEVFF. The CDR3 DNA, read in part, is TGTGCCAGCAGGGGGACAGGGGGCGGCACAGAAGTCTTC. The complete variable domain, with remaining parts taken from reference TRBV26 and TRBJ1-1, reads NSKVIQTPRYLVKGQGQKAKMRCIPEKGHPVVFWYQQNKNNEFKFLINFQNQEVLQQIDMTEKRFSAECPSNSPCSLEIQSSEAGDSALYLCASRGTGGGTEVFFGKGTRLTVV.

In the case of this clone: Gene names are the mouse ones. Coverage ceases 1 residue before the CDR3 finishes, and the germline J gene fills in the end. The chain uses TRBV29 and TRBJ2-1; 10 nucleotides line up with TRBD2. The V and J ends lost 7 bases and 1 base, in that order; junction bases with no gene match: 1. The CDR3 totals 14 residues. Germline V gene lookup returns CDR1 MSHET and CDR2 SYDVDS. The CDR3 sequence: CASKDWGNYAEQFF. The CDR3 DNA, read in part, is TGTGCTAGCAAGGACTGGGGGAACTATGCTGAGCAGTTC.

Regarding this clone: Gene names are the mouse ones. The read ends 1 residue before the CDR3 terminus; that terminus is restored from the germline J gene. The chain uses TRBV23 and TRBJ1-6. TRBJ1-6 is marked as an open reading frame, function uncertain. This CDR3 has 14 amino acids. In germline, CDR1 is KGHTA, CDR2 FQNQQP. CDR3 residues: CSSSPQGGNSPLYF. Partial CDR3 DNA: TGCTCCAGCAGTCCTCAGGGGGGGAATTCGCCCCTCTAC.

With respect to this clone: The listed genes are named as in mouse. With the read ending 1 residue before the CDR3 end, the germline J gene is used to fill in that end. The chain combines TRBV3 with TRBJ2-3; possibly TRBD2 for D (6 bases). The CDR3 is 15 amino acids. Germline loops: CDR1 SNHLY, CDR2 FYNGKV (reference sequence). The germline V and J ends were trimmed by 3 bases and 0 bases, with 10 bases remaining between them. The CDR3 reads CASSFSGASAETLYF. CDR3 DNA, as far as it was read: TGTGCCAGCAGCTTCTCTGGGGCTAGTGCAGAAACGCTGTAT.

By sample share, this clone is large. Gene names refer to mouse genes. The CDR3 goes on 1 residue after the read ends, and that part is filled in from the germline J gene. The chain carries TRBV19 and TRBJ2-7; 9 bases line up with TRBD2. CDR3 size: 14 residues. Unmatched junction bases numbered 7, after V lost 2 bases and J lost 7 bases. Germline V lookup: CDR1 FNHDT, CDR2 SITEND (reference sequence). CDR3: CASSIRLGAREQYF. The CDR3 bases that were read are TGTGCCAGCAGTATTAGACTGGGGGCGAGAGAACAGTAC.

This clone turned up a few times. Mouse germline and gene names are used. With the read ending 1 residue before the CDR3 end, the germline J gene is used to fill in that end. The chain links TRBV26 to TRBJ2-7, with TRBD1 identical over 9 bases. Germline V gene data show CDR1 as KGHPV and CDR2 as FQNQEV (reference sequence). The CDR3 extends over 13 amino acids. V was pared by 5 bases and J by 3 bases, with 2 bases of the junction left unmatched. CDR3 DNA (partial): TGTGCCAGCAGTAGGGGACAGGGCTATGAACAGTAC. Its protein is CASSRGQGYEQY. The full CDR3 protein reads CASSRGQGYEQYF.

A remark on this clone: Gene names refer to mouse genes. The CDR3 end falls 1 residue outside the read, so it is completed with the germline J gene. The chain has TRBV26 and TRBJ1-2; unclear D gene. Trimming left V 2 bases short and J 0 bases short, with 7 bases between. In germline, CDR1 is KGHPV, CDR2 FQNQEV (reference sequence). The length of the CDR3 is 14 residues. The CDR3 region is CASSLPSANSDYTF. CDR3 DNA (partial): TGTGCCAGCAGTCTGCCCTCCGCAAACTCCGACTACACC.

This clone was counted between two and nine times. Mouse gene names apply. Read sequence stops 1 residue before the CDR3 end, and the germline J gene provides the missing end. This chain joins TRBV26 and TRBJ2-7, with D possibly matching TRBD1 (6 bases). Germline CDR1 and CDR2: KGHPV and FQNQEV (reference sequence). The V gene lost 4 bases and the J gene lost 5 bases, with 6 bases spanning the gap. This CDR3 comprises 11 residues. The CDR3 protein is CASSRQDEQYF. The sequenced part of the CDR3 DNA is TGTGCCAGCAGTCGACAGGATGAACAGTAC.

In regard to this clone: A read error is possible here, since a much larger clone lies one base away. The germline and genes are mouse ones. The read finishes 1 residue shy of the CDR3 end, and the germline J gene is used to complete it. J is TRBJ2-7 and V is TRBV26; D not certain. CDR1 is KGHPV, CDR2 FQNQEV, per germline (reference sequence). CDR3 length equals 12 residues. Trimming left V 2 bases short and J 4 bases short, with 6 bases between. CDR3 DNA, as far as it was read: TGTGCCAGCAGTCTGGGCAGATATGAACAGTAC. Translation: CASSLGRYEQY. The full CDR3 reads CASSLGRYEQYF. The entire variable domain, with the rest obtained from reference TRBV26 and TRBJ2-7, is as follows: NSKVIQTPRYLVKGQGQKAKMRCIPEKGHPVVFWYQQNKNNEFKFLINFQNQEVLQQIDMTEKRFSAECPSNSPCSLEIQSSEAGDSALYLCASSLGRYEQYFGPGTRLTVL.

In the case of this clone: The gene names here belong to mouse. The DNA ends 1 residue before the CDR3 does, and the rest of the CDR3 is filled in from the germline J gene. This rearrangement joins TRBV26 to TRBJ1-2; possibly TRBD1 for D (5 bases). V was trimmed by 1 base and J by 4 bases, leaving 7 bases between them. The germline V gene has CDR1 KGHPV and CDR2 FQNQEV (reference sequence). The CDR3 loop spans 13 amino acids. The CDR3 DNA, read in part, is TGTGCCAGCAGTCTGTGGGGGTCCTCCGACTACACC. Its translation: CASSLWGSSDYT. The CDR3 in full is CASSLWGSSDYTF. The full variable domain, its missing parts supplied by reference TRBV26 and TRBJ1-2, is NSKVIQTPRYLVKGQGQKAKMRCIPEKGHPVVFWYQQNKNNEFKFLINFQNQEVLQQIDMTEKRFSAECPSNSPCSLEIQSSEAGDSALYLCASSLWGSSDYTFGSGTRLLVI.

A remark on this clone: Mouse germline and gene names are used. The read gets to within 1 residue of the CDR3 end, and the germline J gene fills in the rest. This chain connects TRBV13-1 to TRBJ1-5, with 7 bases matching TRBD1. Losses at the gene ends were 3 bases for V and 0 bases for J; bases not matched to a gene: 0. Germline V gives CDR1 NSHNY, CDR2 SYGAGN. The CDR3 has 14 amino acids. The sequenced part of the CDR3 DNA is TGTGCCAGCAGTGGACAGGGTAACAACCAGGCTCCGCTT. As protein: CASSGQGNNQAPL. The CDR3, in full, reads CASSGQGNNQAPLF. The full variable domain, its missing parts supplied by reference TRBV13-1 and TRBJ1-5, is EAAVTQSPRNKVTVTGGNVTLSCRQTNSHNYMYWYRQDTGHGLRLIHYSYGAGNLRIGDVPDGYKATRTTQEDFFLLLELASPSQTSLYFCASSGQGNNQAPLFGEGTRLSVL.

This clone was seen a handful of times. Gene names refer to mouse genes. The read ends 1 residue before the CDR3 terminus; that terminus is restored from the germline J gene. The chain links TRBV26 to TRBJ2-2; TRBD1 might be the D (6 bases). CDR3 length equals 13 residues. The V gene lost 9 bases and the J gene lost 0 bases, with 8 bases spanning the gap. Germline values: CDR1 KGHPV, CDR2 FQNQEV (reference sequence). The covered CDR3 bases are TGTGCCAGTACAGGGTCAAACACCGGGCAGCTCTAC. This translates into CASTGSNTGQLY. The full CDR3 sequence reads CASTGSNTGQLYF.

On this clone itself: Gene and germline names: mouse. The CDR3 end falls 1 residue outside the read, so it is completed with the germline J gene. The genes are TRBV29 and TRBJ2-2; D perhaps matches TRBD1 (5 bases). CDR3 length: 13 amino acids. The germline V gene encodes CDR1 MSHET and CDR2 SYDVDS. The ends were cut back, 5 bases at V and 3 bases at J, with 7 bases in the middle. Incomplete CDR3 DNA: TGTGCTAGCAGTCAGGGCCACACCGGGCAGCTCTAC. Protein sequence: CASSQGHTGQLY. The CDR3 reads in full as CASSQGHTGQLYF. Looking up the rest from reference TRBV29 and TRBJ2-2 gives the full variable domain: DMKVTQMPRYLIKRMGENVLLECGQDMSHETMYWYRQDPGLGLQLIYISYDVDSNSEGDIPKGYRVSRKKREHFSLILDSAKTNQTSVYFCASSQGHTGQLYFGEGSKLTVL.

Comments on this clone: Mouse gene names and germline throughout. Read data end 1 residue before the CDR3 end; the end is taken from the germline J gene. J is TRBJ2-5 and V is TRBV26, with D tentatively TRBD1 (5 bases). V lost 5 bases, J lost 8 bases, and 8 bases lay in between. CDR3 length: 11 amino acids. The germline CDR1 and CDR2 sequences are KGHPV and FQNQEV (reference sequence). The part of the CDR3 DNA that was read is TGTGCCAGCAGTTCAGGGCGCACCCAGTAC. It encodes CASSSGRTQY. The entire CDR3 sequence reads CASSSGRTQYF. Full variable domain (rest looked up from reference TRBV26 and TRBJ2-5): NSKVIQTPRYLVKGQGQKAKMRCIPEKGHPVVFWYQQNKNNEFKFLINFQNQEVLQQIDMTEKRFSAECPSNSPCSLEIQSSEAGDSALYLCASSSGRTQYFGPGTRLLVL.

This clone was observed a handful of times. Genes here carry mouse names. Read coverage stops 1 residue before the CDR3 terminus; the germline J gene supplies the remainder. Other nucleotide sequences from this sample produce the same CDR3. This chain uses TRBV26 with TRBJ2-7, with 7 positions matching TRBD2. V lost 2 bases, J lost 2 bases, and 0 bases stayed unmatched. The germline CDR1 and CDR2 sequences are KGHPV and FQNQEV (reference sequence). The CDR3 is 13 residues long. CDR3 DNA, as far as it was read: TGTGCCAGCAGTCTGGGGGGGGCCTATGAACAGTAC. It translates to CASSLGGAYEQY. The full CDR3 protein is CASSLGGAYEQYF.

With respect to this clone: Each gene name is a mouse one. The read ends 1 residue before the CDR3 terminus; that terminus is restored from the germline J gene. The chain recombines TRBV26 with TRBJ2-7; TRBD1 matches at 9 bases. This CDR3 has 13 amino acids. CDR1 and CDR2 from the germline V gene are KGHPV and FQNQEV (reference sequence). Germline trimming cut 4 bases from V and 4 bases from J; bases unmatched to any gene: 2. Partial CDR3 DNA: TGTGCCAGCAGTCGGGACAGGGCTTATGAACAGTAC. This sequence encodes CASSRDRAYEQY. The full CDR3 reads CASSRDRAYEQYF. Based on the CDR3 plus reference TRBV26 and TRBJ2-7, the full variable domain is NSKVIQTPRYLVKGQGQKAKMRCIPEKGHPVVFWYQQNKNNEFKFLINFQNQEVLQQIDMTEKRFSAECPSNSPCSLEIQSSEAGDSALYLCASSRDRAYEQYFGPGTRLTVL.

This clone has more than one count but fewer than ten. Any gene name here is a mouse gene name. The sequenced fragment ends 1 residue before the CDR3 boundary, so the rest is inferred from the germline J gene. V and J are TRBV26 and TRBJ2-2, with 10 bases aligning to TRBD1. Germline V gene lookup returns CDR1 KGHPV and CDR2 FQNQEV (reference sequence). The CDR3 loop spans 14 amino acids. Germline trimming cut 4 bases from V and 7 bases from J; bases unmatched to any gene: 3. The sequenced CDR3 bases are TGTGCCAGCAGTCCCGGGACAGGGGACGGGCAGCTCTAC. Protein sequence: CASSPGTGDGQLY. The entire CDR3 sequence reads CASSPGTGDGQLYF.

This clone turned up a few times. The genes and germline here are from mouse. The CDR3 is cut off 1 residue early in the read; its end comes from the germline J gene. V usage is TRBV3 and J usage is TRBJ2-7; 10 bases are a match to TRBD2. The CDR3 is 15 residues long. With 5 bases clipped from V and 4 bases from J, the junction kept 8 bases outside the gene matches. Per germline, CDR1 SNHLY and CDR2 FYNGKV (reference sequence). CDR3 region: CASSLSGGAGYEQYF. The DNA read from the CDR3 is TGTGCCAGCAGCCTGTCTGGGGGGGCGGGATATGAACAGTAC.

This clone has just a few counts. The genes and germline here are from mouse. The read ends 1 residue early relative to the CDR3; the germline J gene fills the gap. The chain uses TRBV3 and TRBJ2-1; D is possibly TRBD2 (5 bases). The V end was cut by 6 bases, the J end by 1 base, with 10 bases between. This CDR3 comprises 14 residues. Germline V gene data show CDR1 as SNHLY and CDR2 as FYNGKV (reference sequence). This CDR3 reads CASRVTGNYAEQFF. CDR3 DNA (partial): TGTGCCAGCAGGGTCACTGGCAACTATGCTGAGCAGTTC.

By share, this clone counts as medium-sized. Gene names refer to mouse genes. The observed sequence ends 1 residue before the CDR3 terminus, with the missing tail filled in from the germline J gene. The chain recombines TRBV26 with TRBJ1-4; D is undetermined. CDR1 is KGHPV, CDR2 FQNQEV, per germline (reference sequence). The CDR3 extends over 12 amino acids. V was clipped by 5 bases and J by 0 bases, with 1 base between them. Incomplete CDR3 DNA: TGTGCCAGCAGTTTTTCCAACGAAAGATTATTT. Amino acid sequence: CASSFSNERLF. The full CDR3 protein reads CASSFSNERLFF.

By share, this clone counts as large. The genes are named according to mouse. The CDR3 extends 1 residue past the end of the read, so its final part is completed from the germline J gene. The J gene is TRBJ2-7, the V gene TRBV3, with a weak D call TRBD1 (6 bases). Germline loops: CDR1 SNHLY, CDR2 FYNGKV (reference sequence). There are 12 residues in the CDR3. V lost 2 bases to trimming and J lost 5 bases, with 7 bases between them. CDR3 DNA (partial): TGTGCCAGCAGCTTAAACAGGGATGAACAGTAC. This sequence encodes CASSLNRDEQY. The complete CDR3 sequence is CASSLNRDEQYF.

This clone was detected a few times. The gene names here belong to mouse. CDR3 loop: CASSPRDWGGFEQYF. CDR3 bases read: TGTGCCAGCAGCCCCCGGGACTGGGGGGGATTTGAACAGTAC. The rearrangement joins TRBV5 to TRBJ2-7, with TRBD2 matching over 13 bases. The read is 1 residue too short to cover the CDR3 end, so that end is filled in from the germline J gene. V dropped 4 bases and J dropped 6; count of bases not matched to a gene: 6. This CDR3 comprises 15 residues. The germline gives CDR1 LGHNA, CDR2 YNLKQL (reference sequence).